These 6 T cell receptor beta chains were all obtained from the same sample, sequenced in a study of beta chain features in type 1 diabetes (dated by TCRdb to between 2018 and 2020). Receptor amplification or capture employed the immunoSEQ multiplex PCR assay. The High Capacity cDNA Reverse Transcription Kit was used to reverse transcribe all of the isolated RNA, meaning that expressed TCRB transcripts were what got sequenced. The table was pulled from immuneACCESS by TCRdb, which kept in-frame rearrangements only. Such tables lose some clones; where checked, under half of the loss comes from unresolved V genes, and the rest has no known cause. Recorded for this sample are hundreds of thousands of clones; around 16% of them occurred a single time. The ten largest clonotypes hold around 0.1% of the sample. Material for sequencing was naive CD4+ T cells from blood. This specimen's cell subset or site label, per the study, means: true naive CD4+ T cells. Receptors originate from a man between 18 and 29 years old in good health.

The chain carries TRBV19 and TRBJ1-2; a weak D match, TRBD1 (5 bases). The CDR3 extends over 13 amino acids. Germline V gene lookup returns CDR1 LNHDA and CDR2 SQIVND (reference sequence). The V and J ends lost 7 bases and 8 bases respectively, with 17 bases between them. The CDR3 sequence: CASNGRAESGYTF. In DNA, the CDR3 is TGTGCCAGTAACGGCAGGGCAGAGTCGGGCTACACCTTC.

This clone came up a few times. The chain is built from TRBV28 and TRBJ2-5, with D uncertain. The CDR3 length is 13 residues. From germline, CDR1 is MDHEN and CDR2 SYDVKM. V was clipped by 8 bases and J by 2 bases, with 12 bases between them. Here the CDR3 reads CASLRPWQETQYF. CDR3 DNA: TGTGCCAGCCTTAGACCCTGGCAAGAGACCCAGTACTTC.

J is TRBJ1-1 and V is TRBV14, with D perhaps matching TRBD1 (6 bases). CDR1 and CDR2 from the germline V gene are SGHDN and FVKESK. There are 14 residues in the CDR3. V shed 4 bases and J shed 5 bases, with 14 bases lying between them. CDR3 sequence: CASSPIDRWTEAFF. CDR3 coding DNA: TGTGCCAGCAGCCCTATAGACAGGTGGACTGAAGCTTTCTTT.

The V gene is TRBV7-9, the J gene TRBJ2-2; 7 bases are shared with TRBD1. V shed 7 bases, J shed 0 bases, and the junction held 8 bases outside the gene matches. The germline gives CDR1 SEHNR, CDR2 FQNEAQ (reference sequence). This CDR3 has 16 residues. CDR3 sequence reads: CASMERGQPNTGELFF. The CDR3 DNA reads TGTGCCAGCATGGAGAGGGGACAGCCGAACACCGGGGAGCTGTTTTTT.

The CDR3 here is CASSQGQLILNTEAFF. CDR3 DNA: TGCGCCAGCAGCCAGGGACAGCTAATCTTGAACACTGAAGCTTTCTTT. The rearrangement uses TRBV4-1 and TRBJ1-1; 7 bases align to TRBD1. Looked up from germline, CDR1 is MGHRA and CDR2 is YSYEKL. The CDR3 has 16 residues. V lost 3 bases to trimming and J lost 0 bases; unmatched junction nucleotides: 7.

This sequence joins TRBV4-3 and TRBJ1-2, with 7 nucleotides matching TRBD1. Germline V gene lookup returns CDR1 LGHNA and CDR2 YSLEER. The CDR3 has 12 amino acids. With 4 bases clipped from V and 5 bases from J, the junction kept 1 base outside the gene matches. CDR3 sequence: CASSRDRYGYTF. The DNA for the CDR3 is TGCGCCAGCAGCCGGGACAGATATGGCTACACCTTC.